The 23 T cell receptor beta chains listed next were all sequenced from one sample in a study of blood T cell repertoires in COVID-19. Repertoires were generated with immunoSEQ multiplex PCR, while TCRdb's copy carries only in-frame clones and drops some. The sample has hundreds of thousands of clones; around nine tenths are singletons. Sequenced material: peripheral blood. Receptors were obtained from a man aged 55 to 70 who had recovered from COVID-19.

The gene calls are TRBV5-5 and TRBJ1-4; D call uncertain. The germline V gene has CDR1 SGHKS and CDR2 YYEKEE (reference sequence). The CDR3 has 16 residues. V dropped 1 base and J dropped 8 bases, with 18 bases sitting between them. The CDR3 nucleotides read TGTGCCAGCAGCTTGTCTTTAGTACAGTTTAACGAAAAACTGTTTTTT. Translating it yields CASSLSLVQFNEKLFF. Supplemented by reference TRBV5-5 and TRBJ1-4, the full variable domain reads DAGVTQSPTHLIKTRGQQVTLRCSPISGHKSVSWYQQVLGQGPQFIFQYYEKEERGRGNFPDRFSARQFPNYSSELNVNALLLGDSALYLCASSLSLVQFNEKLFFGSGTQLSVL.

V is TRBV5-6 and J is TRBJ2-7, with TRBD2 as a possible D gene (6 bases). The length of the CDR3 is 14 residues. Germline loops: CDR1 SGHDT, CDR2 YYEEEE. With 2 bases removed from V and 1 base from J, the gap between germline ends came to 10 bases. In nucleotides, the CDR3 is TGTGCCAGCAGCTTAGGACTACTATCCTACGAGCAGTACTTC. It yields the protein CASSLGLLSYEQYF.

The CDR3 is CASSERDRGVAGYTF. CDR3 sequence (DNA): TGTGCCAGCAGCGAAAGGGACAGGGGGGTGGCTGGCTACACCTTC. The V call is TRBV5-6, the J call TRBJ1-2, with 11 positions matching TRBD1. The length of the CDR3 is 15 residues. The trim removed 4 bases at V and 7 bases at J, leaving 9 bases unmatched. CDR1 is SGHDT and CDR2 is YYEEEE in the germline V gene.

V is TRBV5-1 and J is TRBJ1-2; 7 nucleotides match TRBD1. Losses at the gene ends were 4 bases for V and 0 bases for J; bases not matched to a gene: 3. CDR1 and CDR2 (germline): SGHRS, YFSETQ. The CDR3 consists of 14 residues. The CDR3 coding sequence is TGCGCCAGCAGCCCGGGACAGCCTAACTATGGCTACACCTTC. Residues: CASSPGQPNYGYTF.

V usage is TRBV7-8 and J usage is TRBJ2-6; 9 nucleotides align to TRBD1. The CDR3 is made up of 16 amino acids. Looked up from germline, CDR1 is SGHVS and CDR2 is FQNEAQ. V shed 9 bases, J shed 0 bases, and the junction held 6 bases outside the gene matches. DNA of the CDR3: TGTGCCAGTACGGGACAGGGCCTCTCTGGGGCCAACGTCCTGACTTTC. This translates into CASTGQGLSGANVLTF.

This chain uses TRBV5-1 with TRBJ1-1; TRBD1 matches 9 bases. The junction had 7 bases not matched to a gene; V was cut back by 4 bases and J by 6 bases. The length of the CDR3 is 14 residues. CDR1 and CDR2 from the germline V gene are SGHRS and YFSETQ. CDR3 DNA: TGCGCCAGCAGCCAACAGGGGGCTCGGTCTGAAGCTTTCTTT. Its protein product is CASSQQGARSEAFF.

The genes are TRBV4-3 and TRBJ2-5; 8 positions match TRBD2. Germline CDR1 is LGHNA and CDR2 is YSLEER. This CDR3 is built from 14 residues. The trim removed 0 bases at V and 10 bases at J, leaving 7 bases unmatched. This CDR3 is CASSQDLRGGIQYF. In DNA, the CDR3 is TGCGCCAGCAGCCAAGACCTACGCGGGGGGATCCAGTACTTC.

This clone was observed a single time. The chain recombines TRBV14 with TRBJ2-1; TRBD2 matches 11 bases. Germline loops: CDR1 SGHDN, CDR2 FVKESK. The CDR3 spans 16 residues. J lost 14 bases, V lost 4 bases, and 16 bases had no gene match. The CDR3 bases are TGTGCCAGCAGCCTCCGGACTAGCGGGTCCCTTACAAAGGAGTTCTTC. It specifies CASSLRTSGSLTKEFF.

The rearrangement uses TRBV6-5 and TRBJ1-3, with D perhaps TRBD1 (5 bases). Trimming removed 0 bases from V and 3 bases from J, with 9 bases in between. The CDR3 runs 15 residues. Germline V lookup: CDR1 MNHEY, CDR2 SVGAGI. The CDR3 DNA reads as TGTGCCAGCAGTTACTCGAACGGGGGTGGAAACACCATATATTTT. Its protein product is CASSYSNGGGNTIYF.

The rearrangement joins TRBV11-2 to TRBJ1-2; 8 bases map to TRBD1. V dropped 2 bases and J dropped 4; count of bases not matched to a gene: 9. Germline V lookup: CDR1 SGHAT, CDR2 FQNNGV. CDR3 length: 16 amino acids. CDR3 in amino acids: CASSLLDRVILYGYTF. Written as DNA, the CDR3 is TGTGCCAGCAGCTTATTGGACAGGGTGATCCTCTATGGCTACACCTTC.

Only a few counts were recorded for this clone. This chain uses TRBV5-3 with TRBJ1-6; D unresolved. TRBV5-3 is flagged as an ORF with uncertain function. V shed 4 bases and J shed 9 bases, with 17 bases lying between them. The CDR3 consists of 15 residues. Written as DNA, the CDR3 is TGTGCCAGAAGCCCCCCGGAGGCGGGCATTTCACCCCTCCACTTT. Its translation is CARSPPEAGISPLHF.

The chain joins TRBV12-3 or TRBV12-4 to TRBJ2-7; D possibly corresponds to TRBD2 (5 bases). The ends were cut back, 6 bases at V and 2 bases at J, with 11 bases in the middle. The CDR3 sequence is 13 residues long. The CDR3 DNA reads as TGTGCCAGCAGGCTAAGCGGAACCTACGAGCAGTACTTC. It specifies CASRLSGTYEQYF.

There are a few counts of this clone. The chain combines TRBV5-1 with TRBJ2-1, with 13 nucleotides matching TRBD2. Germline V gene lookup returns CDR1 SGHRS and CDR2 YFSETQ. This CDR3 region has 15 residues. V lost 4 bases, J lost 10 bases, and 8 bases stayed unmatched. The CDR3 DNA follows: TGCGCCAGCAGCATGACTAGCGGGGGGTTCCTGGAGCAGTTCTTC. This encodes CASSMTSGGFLEQFF.

This clone was found once. CDR3 nucleotides: TGTGCCTGGAGTGTTCCGGGACAGGGGGGGACTGAAGCTTTCTTT. Encoded protein: CAWSVPGQGGTEAFF. This rearrangement joins TRBV30 to TRBJ1-1, with 11 bases aligning to TRBD1. After removal of 0 bases from V and 5 bases from J, the junction contained 5 bases not matched to a gene. The CDR3 totals 15 residues. The germline V gene has CDR1 GTSNPN and CDR2 SVGIG (reference sequence). The whole variable domain, remainder taken from reference TRBV30 and TRBJ1-1, is SQTIHQWPATLVQPVGSPLSLECTVEGTSNPNLYWYRQAAGRGLQLLFYSVGIGQISSEVPQNLSASRPQDRQFILSSKKLLLSDSGFYLCAWSVPGQGGTEAFFGQGTRLTVV.

The V gene is TRBV20-1, the J gene TRBJ1-4; D gene ambiguous. This CDR3 contains 13 residues. Germline V gives CDR1 DFQATT, CDR2 SNEGSKA (reference sequence). V was clipped by 3 bases and J by 7 bases, with 12 bases between them. The CDR3 region is CSASNGGPEKLFF. The CDR3 DNA reads as TGCAGTGCTAGTAACGGCGGGCCTGAAAAACTGTTTTTT.

This clone was detected once. V usage is TRBV23-1 and J usage is TRBJ1-6; D perhaps matches TRBD1 (6 bases). TRBV23-1 is reported as an ORF; its role is uncertain. CDR3 length: 17 amino acids. The V end lost 2 bases, the J end lost 0 bases, and 11 bases lay between the germline ends. CDR3 residues: CASSQGQKSSYNSPLHF. For the CDR3, the DNA is TGCGCCAGCAGTCAAGGACAGAAGAGCTCCTATAATTCACCCCTCCACTTT.

This sequence joins TRBV7-3 and TRBJ1-1, with D possibly TRBD1 on 5 matching bases. Per germline, CDR1 SGHTA and CDR2 FQGTGA. Trimming removed 5 bases at V and 4 bases at J, with 11 bases between. This CDR3 spans 13 amino acids. CDR3 protein: CASSTGVTTEAFF. CDR3 bases: TGTGCCAGCAGCACGGGGGTAACCACTGAAGCTTTCTTT.

This chain joins TRBV7-2 and TRBJ1-1; D is uncertain. The CDR3 consists of 15 residues. The V gene lost 3 bases and the J gene lost 6 bases, with 17 bases spanning the gap. Germline V CDR1 and CDR2: SGHTA, FQGNSA. The CDR3 protein is CASSFGLLEISEAFF. CDR3 DNA sequence: TGTGCCAGCAGCTTTGGTCTGTTGGAGATCTCTGAAGCTTTCTTT.

This chain uses TRBV24-1 with TRBJ2-1; no clear D. The CDR3 spans 15 residues. The V gene's germline CDR1 is KGHDR and CDR2 SFDVKD. Between the trimmed V and J ends, which lost 6 bases and 0 bases, there was a span of 11 bases. The CDR3 nucleotides read TGTGCCACCAGTCGCACTTCTGGCTCCTACAATGAGCAGTTCTTC. This encodes CATSRTSGSYNEQFF.

In the case of this clone: This same CDR3 is encoded by further DNA sequences in the sample. The V and J genes are TRBV5-6 and TRBJ1-2; 10 bases are shared with TRBD1. This CDR3 is built from 16 residues. The V and J ends lost 1 base and 6 bases, in that order; junction bases with no gene match: 9. Germline V gene data show CDR1 as SGHDT and CDR2 as YYEEEE. This CDR3 reads CASSLRGRQGADGYTF. CDR3 DNA: TGTGCCAGCAGCTTGAGGGGGCGACAGGGGGCAGATGGCTACACCTTC.

This clone occurred once. This chain links TRBV7-6 with TRBJ2-1; 10 bases line up with TRBD2. Per germline, CDR1 SGHVS and CDR2 FNYEAQ. J gave up 10 bases and V 5 bases, and 14 bases lay outside the gene matches. The CDR3 runs 16 residues. This CDR3 is CASSSAGLAVRGEQFF. CDR3 nucleotide sequence: TGTGCCAGCAGCAGCGCCGGACTAGCGGTAAGGGGAGAGCAGTTCTTC.

This sequence joins TRBV6-2 or TRBV6-3 and TRBJ1-2; D not resolved. CDR1 is MNHEY and CDR2 is SVGEGT in the germline V gene. This CDR3 comprises 13 residues. Deletions cut 5 bases from V and 14 bases from J, with 21 bases between. This chain's CDR3 is CASSPGQARGCTF. CDR3 bases: TGTGCCAGCAGTCCAGGCCAGGCCCGTGGATGTACCTTC.

The rearrangement joins TRBV5-6 to TRBJ2-1, with 13 bases fitting TRBD2. The CDR3 sequence is 14 residues long. The J segment lost 7 bases and the V segment lost 5 bases, leaving 3 bases of the junction unmatched. Per the germline V gene, CDR1 is SGHDT and CDR2 is YYEEEE. CDR3 sequence: CASSSTSGGNEQFF. The CDR3 nucleotides read TGTGCCAGCAGTTCGACTAGCGGGGGGAATGAGCAGTTCTTC. The variable domain in full, completed from reference TRBV5-6 and TRBJ2-1, reads DAGVTQSPTHLIKTRGQQVTLRCSPKSGHDTVSWYQQALGQGPQFIFQYYEEEERQRGNFPDRFSGHQFPNYSSELNVNALLLGDSALYLCASSSTSGGNEQFFGPGTRLTVL.